This T cell receptor beta chain was captured by sequencing in a study of CD8 T cells in Susac syndrome. Trimming pared 2 bases from V and 0 bases from J, leaving 12 bases between. This CDR3 spans 17 amino acids. Germline V gives CDR1 SGDLS, CDR2 YYNGEE. Random hexamers were used to reverse transcribe an amount of about 0.45 to 1 ug RNA. Across 54 Vbeta and 13 Jbeta, immunoSEQ multiplex PCR amplified TCR beta CDR3. TCRdb reanalysed the immunoSEQ multiplex PCR reads using MiXCR and keeps one entry per CDR3 protein. The sample lists about 280,000 distinct CDR3 sequences; about 88% were seen once. Sequencing of TCR beta drew on CD8+ and CD4+ T cells from blood. In the multiple sclerosis control group, patients were treatment-naive and had stable or active relapsing-remitting disease. TEMRA cells were FACS-enriched, unlike CD8+ and CD4+ T cells, which were negatively isolated.

The sequencing sample was made of CD8+ T cells from PBMCs. The V and J genes are TRBV9 and TRBJ1-6; D not resolved. This TCR came from a human donor with multiple sclerosis. The CDR3: CASSVGGRSSYNSPLHF. The CDR3 DNA is TGTGCCAGCAGCGTGGGAGGACGGAGCTCCTATAATTCACCCCTCCACTTT.